This T cell receptor beta chain was identified during a study of T cell responses to AZD1222 COVID-19 vaccine (dated by TCRdb to the early 2020s). In terms of the full investigation: A total of 230 to 250 trial participants underwent TCR sequencing, of whom roughly 210 had received two doses of AZD1222 and about 25 had received two doses of the MenACWY control vaccine. Enrollment into the trials was organized by age into subgroups of 18-55, 56-69 and 70-plus years, and those subgroups contained about 150, 27 and 61 TCR-sequenced participants, respectively.

The junction shows trimming of 4 bases on V and 0 bases on J, plus 16 bases between the germline ends. Its CDR3 holds 18 amino acids, cysteine through phenylalanine. The kept DNA is CDR3 alone, 54 bases in frame from the first base. CDR1 LGHDT and CDR2 YNNKEL were looked up in the germline V gene (reference sequence). Details on this clone: Its binding antigen is unknown. No much larger clone is present one base from it, and per-base qualities are unavailable.

Broad study findings and their caveats: A significant rise in spike-specific TCR breadth and depth was observed after two AZD1222 doses relative to day 0 and relative to MenACWY recipients. Epitopes outside the regions mutated in the B.1.351 and B.1.1.7 variants were reportedly recognized by nearly half of the unique spike-specific TCRs. Because no samples from the day 14 peak response were available, repertoires could be characterized only after the peak T cell response. The whole spike protein was spanned by vaccine-associated CD4 TCRs, and dominant responses were seen in regions 160-218 and 743-854. Participants were mostly white British, with more females than males. The authors suggested clonal diversity may have been underestimated. The 56-69-year group was small, and its depth increase did not reach significance, likely because of low power. Conclusions about previously exposed vaccinees were limited because only 5 or 6 AZD1222 recipients were SARS-CoV-2 seropositive at baseline.

What this sample's time point label stands for: about 28 days (+/-7) after the second vaccine dose. AZD1222 recipients with second doses at about 4 weeks or about 12 weeks were pooled, because spike-specific TCR depth and breadth did not differ between schedules. Vaccinee samples came from UK trials COV001 and COV002, including a single-blind randomized controlled phase 2/3 trial of AZD1222 (ChAdOx1 nCoV-19) in healthy adults. For TCRbeta chain sequencing, PBMC samples were collected from trial participants at day 0 and at day 28 after the second dose. The CDR3 regions of human TCRbeta chains were subjected to immunosequencing. As for the authors' bioinformatics: TCRs in the repertoires were matched against a reference library of SARS-CoV-2-specific TCRs that had been generated with the MIRA antigen-specificity platform. Breadth was defined as the fraction of unique TCRs that were SARS-CoV-2-associated, and depth was defined as the fraction of total T cells that were SARS-CoV-2-associated. Using the MIRA data, each spike-specific TCR was mapped to the spike region that the TCR reacts to and placed in a CD4 or CD8 class. Log10-transformed breadth and depth values were compared by one-way ANOVA with Sidak's multiple comparisons tests. Not all clones reach the TCRdb copy of this immuneACCESS table, which keeps in-frame sequences only. Checked studies attribute under half of the gap to unresolved V genes and leave the rest unexplained. That table is the source of V, J and clone size, and D and trimming were worked out from the DNA. The sample table shows under 150,000 clones, and around 80% are seen once. The ten largest clones add up to 27% of the sample.

This receptor was obtained from an adult who received the AZD1222 COVID-19 vaccine. Specimen: peripheral blood, collected 28 days after the second AZD1222 dose. The rearrangement combines TRBV3-1 (or the pseudogene TRBV3-2) with TRBJ1-6; the D gene is perhaps TRBD1, from 5 matching bases. The bases read TGTGCCAGCAGCCTCGGGGCCCCTTCGGGCTCCTATAATTCACCCCTCCACTTT. It translates to CASSLGAPSGSYNSPLHF.